The 12 T cell receptor beta chains given below trace back to one sample, sequenced in a study of T cells in Graves' hyperthyroidism and ophthalmopathy (dated by TCRdb to the late 2010s). Library construction relied on multiplex PCR. TCRdb shows the sequencer as Illumina HiSeq 2000. TCR beta CDR3 regions were amplified from RNA transcripts. The first round of RT-PCR for the TCR CDR3 was performed with the HTBI primer set and the Qiagen OneStep RT-PCR kit. TCRdb redid the processing of the public reads, applying fastp at Q25 and MiXCR, and retained in-frame beta chains. Identical CDR3 proteins give one entry, which carries the most common genes and DNA. This sample gives 400,000 to 500,000 distinct CDR3 sequences in total; approximately 14% of them show up just once. The ten largest clonotypes hold less than 20% of the sample. The sequencing input was blood. Source of these receptors: a young woman with Graves' hyperthyroidism.

Ten or more counts support this clonotype. This chain uses TRBV3-1 with TRBJ2-7; D remains unclear. The CDR3 loop spans 13 amino acids. Germline assignment: CDR1 LGHDT and CDR2 YNNKEL (reference sequence). V was shortened by 1 base and J by 1 base, with 5 bases between the two germline ends. CDR3 residues: CASSQGESYEQYV. In DNA form, the CDR3 reads TGTGCCAGCAGCCAAGGAGAATCCTACGAGCAGTACGTC.

In this sample, this clonotype turned up many times. The V call is TRBV29-1, the J call TRBJ2-7; 13 nucleotides line up with TRBD2. Trimming took 6 bases from V and 7 from J; bases not matched to a gene: 12. CDR1 is SQVTM, CDR2 ANQGSEA, per germline. The CDR3 is made up of 15 amino acids. CDR3 loop: CSVGNGLAGVVEQYV. The CDR3 DNA reads as TGCAGCGTGGGAAACGGACTAGCGGGAGTGGTTGAGCAGTACGTC.

The V gene is TRBV20-1, the J gene TRBJ2-5; weak D call: TRBD2 (6 bases). Between the trimmed V and J ends, which lost 6 bases and 5 bases, there was a span of 19 bases. The CDR3 contains 14 residues. CDR1 is DFQATT and CDR2 is SNEGSKA in the germline V gene (reference sequence). CDR3 protein: CSAAPGLPTETQYF. CDR3 DNA: TGCAGTGCGGCTCCGGGACTCCCGACGGAGACCCAGTACTTC.

This clonotype has ten or more counts. V and J are TRBV18 and TRBJ2-7; no firm D call. Germline CDR1 KGHSH, CDR2 LQKENI. Trimming removed 0 bases at V and 2 bases at J, with 8 bases between. The CDR3 extends over 14 amino acids. This CDR3 reads CASSPPGNAYEQYF. CDR3 coding DNA: TGTGCCAGCTCACCACCCGGTAACGCCTACGAGCAGTACTTC.

This clonotype has a count of ten or more. CDR3 loop: CASGVGRQVNYSPLHF. The CDR3 nucleotides are TGTGCCAGCGGGGTTGGGAGGCAGGTCAATTATTCACCCCTCCACTTT. The rearrangement joins TRBV2 to TRBJ1-6; D is unresolved. V shed 8 bases and J shed 8 bases, with 22 bases lying between them. There are 16 residues in the CDR3. Germline loops: CDR1 SNHLY, CDR2 FYNNEI.

This clonotype turned up a few times. The chain uses TRBV24-1 and TRBJ1-5; D uncertain. From germline, CDR1 is KGHDR and CDR2 SFDVKD. V was shortened by 9 bases and J by 0 bases, with 11 bases between the two germline ends. The CDR3 covers 14 residues. CDR3 nucleotide sequence: TGTGCCACCTCTCGGGTCGATAGCAATCAGCCCCAGCATTTT. Its protein product is CATSRVDSNQPQHF.

The V call is TRBV6-1, the J call TRBJ1-2; possibly TRBD1 for D (5 bases). The CDR3 sequence is 13 residues long. V lost 9 bases and J 8 bases, leaving 19 bases between the germline ends. Germline CDR1 and CDR2: MNHNS and SASEGT. The CDR3 region is CASTRDRRQGYTF. CDR3 in DNA: TGTGCCAGTACCCGGGACCGGCGGCAAGGCTACACCTTC.

In its sample, this clonotype was seen many times. V and J are TRBV6-1 and TRBJ1-6, with D possibly being TRBD1 (6 bases). The CDR3 loop spans 17 amino acids. Trimming removed 6 bases at V and 0 bases at J, with 15 bases between. The germline CDR1 and CDR2 sequences are MNHNS and SASEGT. CDR3 bases: TGTGCCAGCAGCCGGGGACATACGAGCTCCTATAATTCACCCCTCCACTTT. Its translation is CASSRGHTSSYNSPLHF.

This clonotype was recorded many times. J is TRBJ2-5 and V is TRBV27; D is undetermined. This CDR3 is 14 amino acids long. V was shortened by 8 bases and J by 0 bases, with 13 bases between the two germline ends. Germline-derived CDR1 and CDR2 are MNHEY and SMNVEV (reference sequence). The CDR3 loop is CASGTLQYQETQYF. The CDR3 bases are TGTGCCAGCGGAACTTTACAGTACCAAGAGACCCAGTACTTC.

In its sample, this clonotype was seen many times. V gene TRBV7-2 combines with J gene TRBJ1-6; 9 bases fit TRBD1. Looked up from germline, CDR1 is SGHTA and CDR2 is FQGNSA. The CDR3 covers 15 residues. The ends lost 2 bases at V and 12 bases at J; junction bases unmatched: 8. In nucleotides, the CDR3 is TGTGCCAGCAGCTTAAATGACAGGGGGAAATTACCCCTCCACTTT. Protein: CASSLNDRGKLPLHF.

There are many counts of this clonotype. The chain couples TRBV5-1 to TRBJ2-7; 7 positions agree with TRBD2. Germline V lookup: CDR1 SGHRS, CDR2 YFSETQ. There are 16 residues in the CDR3. The trim removed 2 bases at V and 0 bases at J, leaving 8 bases unmatched. The CDR3, as DNA: TGCGCCAGCAGCTTTCAGGGTAGCGGGCGCTCCTACGAGCAGTACTTC. It specifies CASSFQGSGRSYEQYF.

In regard to this clonotype: This CDR3 is missing its conserved last phenylalanine or tryptophan, likely due to a read error. This sequence joins TRBV29-1 and TRBJ2-2; no reliable D call. Germline V gives CDR1 SQVTM, CDR2 ANQGSEA. V was pared by 8 bases and J by 4 bases, with 11 bases between. CDR3 size: 12 residues. The CDR3 sequence is CSLTNPTGELFS. The CDR3 region has the DNA TGCAGCCTTACCAACCCCACCGGGGAGCTGTTTTCT.